The clone carrying this TCR beta chain was found a few times. The authors ran a second PCR of 7 to 11 cycles using a sample-barcoded 5' primer and a J-beta primer mix. Samples each returned at least 3 million CDR3-containing paired-end reads. TCRdb reprocessed the 5' RACE reads with MiXCR, giving one entry per CDR3 protein. Of 500,000 to 650,000 distinct CDR3 sequences in the sample, around a quarter were seen once. The sample belongs to a study of blood T cells in healthy people across ages. V lost 5 bases, J lost 0 bases, and 14 bases lay in between. This CDR3 spans 15 amino acids. Germline CDR1 and CDR2: SGHRS and YFSETQ. The same data also contributed to another study, on T cells of mothers and their children. This second study notes: Each mother gave over 9.5 million TCR beta CDR3 reads; each child, some 2.8 million. Regardless of relatedness, pairs show thymic selection shaping TCR recombination output in a similar manner. No persistent microchimeric T cell clones were detected.

Sequencing was performed on blood. The receptor comes from a boy aged 2 to 9 in good health. V usage is TRBV5-1 and J usage is TRBJ1-1, with D perhaps matching TRBD1 (5 bases). The CDR3 nucleotides read TGCGCCAGCAGAGATCGGGGCTCCATGAACACTGAAGCTTTCTTT. Protein product: CASRDRGSMNTEAFF.